The T cell receptor beta chain described here comes from a study of cytomegalovirus exposure and HLA in healthy donors. Study-wide results and limits: Immune exposure was documented only through CMV serostatus. Researchers reportedly found TCR beta sequences accurately predicted most subjects' HLA-A and HLA-B alleles.

Points on this clone: Its target is unknown.

Germline V CDR1 and CDR2: SGHNT, YENEEA. After removal of 5 bases from V and 0 bases from J, the junction contained 5 bases not matched to a gene. CDR3 length: 17 amino acids. The PCR made use of 60 Vbeta and 13 Jbeta primers. Clones were read by immunoSEQ multiplex PCR, and TCRdb kept only the in-frame ones, dropping some. In total, the table holds 100,000 to 150,000 clones. This receptor was identified in a man aged 25-45 years in good health and CMV-seronegative. Sequencing was done on a sample of PBMCs. This sequence joins TRBV11-3 and TRBJ2-3; 13 nucleotides match TRBD2. This CDR3 is CASSPGLAGSSTDTQYF. CDR3 DNA sequence: TGTGCCAGCAGCCCGGGACTAGCGGGGTCTAGCACAGATACGCAGTATTTT.